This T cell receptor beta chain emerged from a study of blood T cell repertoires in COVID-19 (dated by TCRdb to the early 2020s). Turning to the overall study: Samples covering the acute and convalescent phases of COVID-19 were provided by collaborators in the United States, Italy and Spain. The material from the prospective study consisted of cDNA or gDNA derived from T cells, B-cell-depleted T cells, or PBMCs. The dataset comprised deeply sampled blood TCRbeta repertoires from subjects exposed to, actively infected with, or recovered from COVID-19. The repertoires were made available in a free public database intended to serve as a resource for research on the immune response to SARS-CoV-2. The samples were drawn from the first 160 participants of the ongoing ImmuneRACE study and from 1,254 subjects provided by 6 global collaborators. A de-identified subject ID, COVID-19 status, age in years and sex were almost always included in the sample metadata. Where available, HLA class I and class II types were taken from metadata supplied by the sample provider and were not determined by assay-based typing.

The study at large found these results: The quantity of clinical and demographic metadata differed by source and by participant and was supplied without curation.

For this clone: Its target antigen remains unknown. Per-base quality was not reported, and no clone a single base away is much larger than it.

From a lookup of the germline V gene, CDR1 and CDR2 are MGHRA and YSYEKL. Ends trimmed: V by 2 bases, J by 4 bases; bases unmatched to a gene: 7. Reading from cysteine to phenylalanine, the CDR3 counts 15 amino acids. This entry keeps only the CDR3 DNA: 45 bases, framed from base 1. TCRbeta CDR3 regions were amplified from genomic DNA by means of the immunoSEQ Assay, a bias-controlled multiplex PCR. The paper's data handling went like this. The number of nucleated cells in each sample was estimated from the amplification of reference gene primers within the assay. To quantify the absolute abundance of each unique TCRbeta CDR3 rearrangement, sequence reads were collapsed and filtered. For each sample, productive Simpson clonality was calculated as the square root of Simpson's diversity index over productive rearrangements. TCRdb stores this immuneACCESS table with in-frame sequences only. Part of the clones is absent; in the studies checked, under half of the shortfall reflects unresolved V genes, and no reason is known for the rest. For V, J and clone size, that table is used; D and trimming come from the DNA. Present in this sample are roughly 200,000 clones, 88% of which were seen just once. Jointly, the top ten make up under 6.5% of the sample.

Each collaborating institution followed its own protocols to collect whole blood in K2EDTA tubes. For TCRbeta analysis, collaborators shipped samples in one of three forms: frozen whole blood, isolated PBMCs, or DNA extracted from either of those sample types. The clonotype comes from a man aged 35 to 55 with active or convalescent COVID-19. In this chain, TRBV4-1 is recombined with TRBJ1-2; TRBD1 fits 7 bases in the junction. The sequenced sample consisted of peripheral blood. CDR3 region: CASSQHQTGSYGYTF. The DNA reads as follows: TGCGCCAGCAGCCAACACCAGACAGGGAGCTATGGCTACACCTTC.